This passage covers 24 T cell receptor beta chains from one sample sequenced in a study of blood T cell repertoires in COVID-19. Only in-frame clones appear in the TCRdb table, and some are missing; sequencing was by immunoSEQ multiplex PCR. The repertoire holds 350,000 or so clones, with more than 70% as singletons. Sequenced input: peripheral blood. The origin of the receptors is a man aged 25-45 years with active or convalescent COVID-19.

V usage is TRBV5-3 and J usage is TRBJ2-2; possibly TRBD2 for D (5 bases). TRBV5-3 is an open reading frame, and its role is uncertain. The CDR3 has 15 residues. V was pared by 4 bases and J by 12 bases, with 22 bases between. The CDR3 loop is CARSLQNRLRPKLFF. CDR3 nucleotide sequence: TGTGCCAGAAGCCTACAAAACCGACTAAGACCGAAGCTGTTTTTT.

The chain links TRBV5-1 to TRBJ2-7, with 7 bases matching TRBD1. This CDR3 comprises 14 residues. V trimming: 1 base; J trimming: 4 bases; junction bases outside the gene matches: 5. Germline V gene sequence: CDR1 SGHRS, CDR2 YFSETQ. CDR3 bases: TGCGCCAGCAGCTTGACCTTACAGGGGTACGAGCAGTACTTC. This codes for CASSLTLQGYEQYF.

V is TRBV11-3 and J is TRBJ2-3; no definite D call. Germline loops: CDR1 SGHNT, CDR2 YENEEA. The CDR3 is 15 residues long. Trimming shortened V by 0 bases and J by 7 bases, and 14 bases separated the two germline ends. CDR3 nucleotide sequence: TGTGCCAGCAGCTTAGATGCCCCCACTACTTATACGCAGTATTTT. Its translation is CASSLDAPTTYTQYF.

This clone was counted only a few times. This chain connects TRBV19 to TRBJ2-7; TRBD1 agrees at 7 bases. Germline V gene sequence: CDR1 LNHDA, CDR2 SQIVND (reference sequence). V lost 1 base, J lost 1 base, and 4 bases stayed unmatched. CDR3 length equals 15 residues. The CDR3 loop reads CASSIGDRLSYEQYF. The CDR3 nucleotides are TGTGCCAGTAGTATAGGGGACAGATTGTCCTACGAGCAGTACTTC.

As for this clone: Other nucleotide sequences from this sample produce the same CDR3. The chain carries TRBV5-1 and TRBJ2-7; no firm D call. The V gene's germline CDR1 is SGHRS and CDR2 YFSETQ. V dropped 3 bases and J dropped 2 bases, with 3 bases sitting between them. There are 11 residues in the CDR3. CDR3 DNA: TGCGCCAGCAGCTCAGCCTACGAGCAGTACTTC. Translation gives CASSSAYEQYF.

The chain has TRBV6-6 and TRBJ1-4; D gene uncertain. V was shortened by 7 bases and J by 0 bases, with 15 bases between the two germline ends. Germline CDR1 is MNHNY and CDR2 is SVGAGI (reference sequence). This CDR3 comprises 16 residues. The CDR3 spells CASTLALVTTNEKLFF. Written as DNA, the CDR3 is TGTGCCAGCACCTTAGCCTTAGTGACAACTAATGAAAAACTGTTTTTT.

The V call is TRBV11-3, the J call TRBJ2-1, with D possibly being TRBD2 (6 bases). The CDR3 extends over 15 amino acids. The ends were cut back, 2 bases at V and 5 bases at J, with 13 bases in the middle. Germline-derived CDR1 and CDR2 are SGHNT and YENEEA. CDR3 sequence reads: CASSLRGGRNNEQFF. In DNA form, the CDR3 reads TGTGCCAGCAGCTTACGAGGAGGGAGGAACAATGAGCAGTTCTTC. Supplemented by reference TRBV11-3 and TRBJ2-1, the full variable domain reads EAGVVQSPRYKIIEKKQPVAFWCNPISGHNTLYWYLQNLGQGPELLIRYENEEAVDDSQLPKDRFSAERLKGVDSTLKIQPAELGDSAVYLCASSLRGGRNNEQFFGPGTRLTVL.

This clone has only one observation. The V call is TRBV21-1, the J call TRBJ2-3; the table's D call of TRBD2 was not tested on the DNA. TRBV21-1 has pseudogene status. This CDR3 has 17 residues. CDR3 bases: TGTGCCAGCAGCAAAAAGCCGCGGGCGGCTAGCACAGATACGCAGTATTTT. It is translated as CASSKKPRAASTDTQYF.

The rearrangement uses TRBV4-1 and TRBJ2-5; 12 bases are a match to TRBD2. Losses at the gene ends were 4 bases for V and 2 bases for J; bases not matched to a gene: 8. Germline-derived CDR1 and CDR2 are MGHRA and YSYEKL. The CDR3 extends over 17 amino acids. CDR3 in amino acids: CASSPLGLAGIQETQYF. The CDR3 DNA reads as TGCGCCAGCAGCCCGCTCGGACTAGCGGGGATTCAAGAGACCCAGTACTTC.

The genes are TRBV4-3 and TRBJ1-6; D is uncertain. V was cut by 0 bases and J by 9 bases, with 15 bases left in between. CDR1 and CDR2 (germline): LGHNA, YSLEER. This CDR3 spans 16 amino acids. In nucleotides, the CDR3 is TGCGCCAGCAGCCAAGATCCCAAGGCGGAGGGTTCACCCCTCCACTTT. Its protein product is CASSQDPKAEGSPLHF.

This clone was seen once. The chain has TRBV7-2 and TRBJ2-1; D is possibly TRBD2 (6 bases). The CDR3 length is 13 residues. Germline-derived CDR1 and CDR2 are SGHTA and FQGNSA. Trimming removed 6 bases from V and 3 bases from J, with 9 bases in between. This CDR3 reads CASSNGGYNEQFF. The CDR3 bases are TGTGCCAGCAGTAACGGGGGCTACAATGAGCAGTTCTTC.

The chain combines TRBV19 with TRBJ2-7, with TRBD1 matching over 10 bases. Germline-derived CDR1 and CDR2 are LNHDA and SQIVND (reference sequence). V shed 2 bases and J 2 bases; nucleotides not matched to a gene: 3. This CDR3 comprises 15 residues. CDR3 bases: TGTGCCAGTAGTATATCCGGGACAGGGGCCTACGAGCAGTACTTC. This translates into CASSISGTGAYEQYF.

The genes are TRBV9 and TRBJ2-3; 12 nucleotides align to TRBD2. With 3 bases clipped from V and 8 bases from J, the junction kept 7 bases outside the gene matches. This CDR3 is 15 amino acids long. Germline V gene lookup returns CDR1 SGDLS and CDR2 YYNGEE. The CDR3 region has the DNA TGTGCCAGCAGCGCTAGCGGGGGGGCCGGGAGTACGCAGTATTTT. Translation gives CASSASGGAGSTQYF. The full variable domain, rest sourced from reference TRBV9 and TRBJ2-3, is DSGVTQTPKHLITATGQRVTLRCSPRSGDLSVYWYQQSLDQGLQFLIQYYNGEERAKGNILERFSAQQFPDLHSELNLSSLELGDSALYFCASSASGGAGSTQYFGPGTRLTVL.

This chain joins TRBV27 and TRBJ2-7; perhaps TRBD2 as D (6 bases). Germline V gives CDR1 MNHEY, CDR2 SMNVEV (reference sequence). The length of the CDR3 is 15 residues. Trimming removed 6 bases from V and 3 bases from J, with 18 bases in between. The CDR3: CASSPERAHHYEQYF. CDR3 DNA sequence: TGTGCCAGCAGCCCCGAGCGGGCCCATCACTACGAGCAGTACTTC.

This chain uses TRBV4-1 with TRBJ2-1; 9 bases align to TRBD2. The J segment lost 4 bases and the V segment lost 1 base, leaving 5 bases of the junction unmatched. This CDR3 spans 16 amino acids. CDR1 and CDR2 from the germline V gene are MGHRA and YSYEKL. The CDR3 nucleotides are TGCGCCAGCAGCCAAGCTAGCGGGACTCTTTACAATGAGCAGTTCTTC. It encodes CASSQASGTLYNEQFF.

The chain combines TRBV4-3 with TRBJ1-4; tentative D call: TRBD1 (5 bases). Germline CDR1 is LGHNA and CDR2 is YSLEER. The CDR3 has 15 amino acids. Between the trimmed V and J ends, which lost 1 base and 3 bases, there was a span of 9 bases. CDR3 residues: CASSQAWGPNEKLFF. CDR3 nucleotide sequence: TGCGCCAGCAGCCAAGCCTGGGGCCCTAATGAAAAACTGTTTTTT.

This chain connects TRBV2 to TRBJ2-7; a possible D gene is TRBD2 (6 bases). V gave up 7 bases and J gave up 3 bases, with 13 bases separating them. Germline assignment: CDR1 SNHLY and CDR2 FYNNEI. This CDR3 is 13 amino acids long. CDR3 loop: CASKGLQFYEQYF. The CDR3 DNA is TGTGCCAGCAAAGGACTACAATTCTACGAGCAGTACTTC.

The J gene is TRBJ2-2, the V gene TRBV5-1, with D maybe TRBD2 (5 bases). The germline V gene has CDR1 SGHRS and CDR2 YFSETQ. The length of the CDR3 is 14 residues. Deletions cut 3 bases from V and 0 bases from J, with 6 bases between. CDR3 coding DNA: TGCGCCAGCAGCTCCGGGACGAACACCGGGGAGCTGTTTTTT. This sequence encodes CASSSGTNTGELFF. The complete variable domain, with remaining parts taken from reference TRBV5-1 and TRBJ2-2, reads KAGVTQTPRYLIKTRGQQVTLSCSPISGHRSVSWYQQTPGQGLQFLFEYFSETQRNKGNFPGRFSGRQFSNSRSEMNVSTLELGDSALYLCASSSGTNTGELFFGEGSRLTVL.

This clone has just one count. This CDR3 is CASRRTFSGANVLTF. DNA of the CDR3: TGCGCCAGCAGGCGTACGTTTTCTGGGGCCAACGTCCTGACTTTC. The gene calls are TRBV4-1 and TRBJ2-6; no reliable D call. V gave up 6 bases and J gave up 1 base, with 10 bases separating them. Germline lookup yields CDR1 MGHRA and CDR2 YSYEKL. This CDR3 is 15 amino acids long.

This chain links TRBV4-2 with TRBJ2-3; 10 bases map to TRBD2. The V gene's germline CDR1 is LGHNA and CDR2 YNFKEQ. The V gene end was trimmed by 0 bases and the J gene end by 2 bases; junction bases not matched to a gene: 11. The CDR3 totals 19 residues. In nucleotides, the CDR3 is TGTGCCAGCAGCCAAGAGCAGACCGGGACTAGCGTTCCCACAGATACGCAGTATTTT. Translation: CASSQEQTGTSVPTDTQYF.

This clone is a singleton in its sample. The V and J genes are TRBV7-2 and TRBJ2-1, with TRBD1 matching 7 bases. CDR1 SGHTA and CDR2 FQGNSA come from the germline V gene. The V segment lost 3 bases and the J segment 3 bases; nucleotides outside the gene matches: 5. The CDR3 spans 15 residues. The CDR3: CASSLSAGGYNEQFF. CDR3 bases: TGTGCCAGCAGCTTGAGCGCAGGGGGCTACAATGAGCAGTTCTTC. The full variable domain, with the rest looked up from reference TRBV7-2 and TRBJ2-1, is GAGVSQSPSNKVTEKGKDVELRCDPISGHTALYWYRQSLGQGLEFLIYFQGNSAPDKSGLPSDRFSAERTGGSVSTLTIQRTQQEDSAVYLCASSLSAGGYNEQFFGPGTRLTVL.

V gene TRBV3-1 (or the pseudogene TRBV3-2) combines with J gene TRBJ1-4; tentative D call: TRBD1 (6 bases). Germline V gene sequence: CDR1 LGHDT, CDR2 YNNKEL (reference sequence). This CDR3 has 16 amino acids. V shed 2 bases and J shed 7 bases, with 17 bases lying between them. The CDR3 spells CASSQRIGQRSEKLFF. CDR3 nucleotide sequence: TGTGCCAGCAGCCAAAGGATCGGACAGAGGAGTGAAAAACTGTTTTTT.

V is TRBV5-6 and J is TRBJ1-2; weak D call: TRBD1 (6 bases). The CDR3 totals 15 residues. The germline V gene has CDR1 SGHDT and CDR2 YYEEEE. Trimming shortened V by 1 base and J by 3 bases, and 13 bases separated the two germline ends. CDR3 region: CASSLLSGVHYGYTF. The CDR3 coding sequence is TGTGCCAGCAGCTTGTTGTCAGGGGTACACTATGGCTACACCTTC. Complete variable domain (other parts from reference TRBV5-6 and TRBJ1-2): DAGVTQSPTHLIKTRGQQVTLRCSPKSGHDTVSWYQQALGQGPQFIFQYYEEEERQRGNFPDRFSGHQFPNYSSELNVNALLLGDSALYLCASSLLSGVHYGYTFGSGTRLTVV.

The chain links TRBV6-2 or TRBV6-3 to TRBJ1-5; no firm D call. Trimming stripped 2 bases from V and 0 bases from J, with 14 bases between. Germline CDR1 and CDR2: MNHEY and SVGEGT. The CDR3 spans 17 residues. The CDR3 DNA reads TGTGCCAGCAGTTACACCGGGGTCCCTTTTAGCAATCAGCCCCAGCATTTT. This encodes CASSYTGVPFSNQPQHF.